The rows below give T cell receptor beta chains drawn from one sample of a study of cytomegalovirus exposure and HLA in healthy donors. Here immunoSEQ multiplex PCR was the method, and the copy in TCRdb shows in-frame clones only, minus some. The sample totals under 150,000 clones. The sequencing sample was made of PBMCs. The receptors shown here come from a woman aged 55-70 years in good health and CMV-seronegative. Both conserved end residues are part of each CDR3. A D gene is named only where the DNA matches it firmly.

V gene: TRBV7-9
J gene: TRBJ2-2
D gene: .
CDR3 DNA: TGTGCCAGCAGCTTAATGTCGACCGGGGAGCTGTTTTTT
CDR3 protein: CASSLMSTGELFF

V gene: TRBV19
J gene: TRBJ2-7
D gene: .
CDR3 DNA: TGTGCCAGTACCACGACTTTCAAAGCCTACGAGCAGTACTTC
CDR3 protein: CASTTTFKAYEQYF

V gene: TRBV5-4
J gene: TRBJ1-4
D gene: TRBD1
CDR3 DNA: TGTGCCAGCAGCTACAGGGGTGGTGTGGATGAAAAACTGTTTTTT
CDR3 protein: CASSYRGGVDEKLFF

V gene: TRBV18
J gene: TRBJ1-1
D gene: TRBD1
CDR3 DNA: TGTGCCAGCTCACCGGGACAGACTAACACTGAAGCTTTCTTT
CDR3 protein: CASSPGQTNTEAFF

V gene: TRBV2
J gene: TRBJ1-4
D gene: .
CDR3 DNA: TGTGCCAGCAGACCGGGGGGAGCAACTAATGAAAAACTGTTTTTT
CDR3 protein: CASRPGGATNEKLFF

V gene: TRBV5-1
J gene: TRBJ1-1
D gene: TRBD1
CDR3 DNA: TGCGCCAGCAGCAGGACAGGGCAAAACACTGAAGCTTTCTTT
CDR3 protein: CASSRTGQNTEAFF

V gene: TRBV19
J gene: TRBJ1-1
D gene: .
CDR3 DNA: TGTGCCAGTAGTATCCGGGGGAGGAACACTGAAGCTTTCTTT
CDR3 protein: CASSIRGRNTEAFF

V gene: TRBV2
J gene: TRBJ1-6
D gene: TRBD1
CDR3 DNA: TGTGCCAGCGGACAGGGGAATTCACCCCTCCACTTT
CDR3 protein: CASGQGNSPLHF

V gene: TRBV6-5
J gene: TRBJ1-5
D gene: .
CDR3 DNA: TGTGCCAGCAGTAGGGGTTCACGGAATCAGCCCCAGCATTTT
CDR3 protein: CASSRGSRNQPQHF

V gene: TRBV4-1
J gene: TRBJ2-1
D gene: TRBD2
CDR3 DNA: TGCGCCAGCAGCCAACTGGGACTAGCGGGAAATGAGCAGTTCTTC
CDR3 protein: CASSQLGLAGNEQFF

V gene: TRBV5-4
J gene: TRBJ2-4
D gene: .
CDR3 DNA: TGTGCCAGCAGCTTAGGGGAAAACATTCAGTACTTC
CDR3 protein: CASSLGENIQYF

V gene: TRBV7-9
J gene: TRBJ1-4
D gene: .
CDR3 DNA: TGTGCCAGCAGCTTAAGCACGGGCGGGTCCGAAAAACTGTTTTTT
CDR3 protein: CASSLSTGGSEKLFF

V gene: TRBV5-1
J gene: TRBJ1-2
D gene: .
CDR3 DNA: TGCGCCAGCAGCTTGGACGCCCTGGGGCCATATGGCTACACCTTC
CDR3 protein: CASSLDALGPYGYTF

V gene: TRBV4-1
J gene: TRBJ2-5
D gene: .
CDR3 DNA: TGCGCCAGCAGCCTCGCCGGGGGAATACAAGAGACCCAGTACTTC
CDR3 protein: CASSLAGGIQETQYF

V gene: TRBV6-6
J gene: TRBJ1-5
D gene: TRBD1
CDR3 DNA: TGTGCCAGCGGTGGGACAGGGGGCACCAATCAGCCCCAGCATTTT
CDR3 protein: CASGGTGGTNQPQHF

V gene: TRBV9
J gene: TRBJ2-3
D gene: .
CDR3 DNA: TGTGCCAGCAGTCCAGGCACAGATACGCAGTATTTT
CDR3 protein: CASSPGTDTQYF

V gene: TRBV7-2
J gene: TRBJ2-3
D gene: TRBD2
CDR3 DNA: TGTGCCAGCAGACTAGCGGGAGCAGATACGCAGTATTTT
CDR3 protein: CASRLAGADTQYF

V gene: TRBV5-4
J gene: TRBJ2-3
D gene: TRBD2
CDR3 DNA: TGTGCCAGCAGCCGGACTAGCGGGTTCCGCACAGATACGCAGTATTTT
CDR3 protein: CASSRTSGFRTDTQYF

V gene: TRBV7-8
J gene: TRBJ2-3
D gene: TRBD2
CDR3 DNA: TGTGCCAGCAGCTTGGTACTAGCGGGGAATACGCAGTATTTT
CDR3 protein: CASSLVLAGNTQYF

V gene: TRBV6-5
J gene: TRBJ1-5
D gene: .
CDR3 DNA: TGTGCCAGCAGTGTGAACGGAGGGAGCCAGCCCCAGCATTTT
CDR3 protein: CASSVNGGSQPQHF

V gene: TRBV6-1
J gene: TRBJ2-7
D gene: TRBD1
CDR3 DNA: TGTGCCAGCAGTGGAGGGGACAGGCTCTACGAGCAGTACTTC
CDR3 protein: CASSGGDRLYEQYF

V gene: TRBV19
J gene: TRBJ2-2
D gene: .
CDR3 DNA: TGTGCCAGTAGTCCCACTCGGAGGGGTGCCGGGGAGCTGTTTTTT
CDR3 protein: CASSPTRRGAGELFF

V gene: TRBV5-4
J gene: TRBJ2-5
D gene: .
CDR3 DNA: TGTGCCAGCAGCTTCGGAATGGGGGGATTACAAGAGACCCAGTACTTC
CDR3 protein: CASSFGMGGLQETQYF

V gene: TRBV9
J gene: TRBJ2-3
D gene: TRBD2
CDR3 DNA: TGTGCCAGCAGCGTCGGGACTAGCGGGACAGATACGCAGTATTTT
CDR3 protein: CASSVGTSGTDTQYF

V gene: TRBV5-1
J gene: TRBJ2-1
D gene: TRBD2
CDR3 DNA: TGCGCCAGCAGCTTGGGAGCGGGGGGGCTGTACAATGAGCAGTTCTTC
CDR3 protein: CASSLGAGGLYNEQFF

V gene: TRBV5-4
J gene: TRBJ1-2
D gene: TRBD1
CDR3 DNA: TGTGCCAGCAGCTTACAGGGGGGGAACTCTAACTATGGCTACACCTTC
CDR3 protein: CASSLQGGNSNYGYTF

V gene: TRBV7-2
J gene: TRBJ2-7
D gene: .
CDR3 DNA: TGTGCCAGCAGCATCGGACAGAGATCCTACGAGCAGTACTTC
CDR3 protein: CASSIGQRSYEQYF

V gene: TRBV5-1
J gene: TRBJ2-7
D gene: TRBD2
CDR3 DNA: TGCGCCAGCAGCTTGGTTCCTAGCGGAACCCGGTTGTCCTACGAGCAGTACTTC
CDR3 protein: CASSLVPSGTRLSYEQYF

V gene: TRBV2
J gene: TRBJ2-7
D gene: .
CDR3 DNA: TGTGCCAGCATTAGGCAGGGCTACGAGCAGTACTTC
CDR3 protein: CASIRQGYEQYF

V gene: TRBV5-1
J gene: TRBJ2-2
D gene: .
CDR3 DNA: TGCGCCAGCAGCTTGGGACAGAGTTCGAACACCGGGGAGCTGTTTTTT
CDR3 protein: CASSLGQSSNTGELFF

V gene: TRBV28
J gene: TRBJ2-7
D gene: .
CDR3 DNA: TGTGCCAGCAGCCCCGGGACATTGTACGAGCAGTACTTC
CDR3 protein: CASSPGTLYEQYF

V gene: TRBV7-2
J gene: TRBJ2-3
D gene: TRBD2
CDR3 DNA: TGTGCCAGCAGCTTAGTTAGCGGGGGGGCGGGAGATACGCAGTATTTT
CDR3 protein: CASSLVSGGAGDTQYF

V gene: TRBV12-2
J gene: TRBJ2-7
D gene: .
CDR3 DNA: TGTGCAAGTCGCCCAAAGCGGGGGGTTCCCTACTACGAGCAGTACTTC
CDR3 protein: CASRPKRGVPYYEQYF

V gene: TRBV9
J gene: TRBJ2-3
D gene: TRBD2
CDR3 DNA: TGTGCCAGCAGCGCATGGACTAGCGGGGGGGCAATTGGTACAGATACGCAGTATTTT
CDR3 protein: CASSAWTSGGAIGTDTQYF

V gene: TRBV9
J gene: TRBJ2-6
D gene: TRBD1
CDR3 DNA: TGTGCCAGCAGCATGACAGGGGTTGGGGCCAACGTCCTGACTTTC
CDR3 protein: CASSMTGVGANVLTF

V gene: TRBV6-5
J gene: TRBJ1-5
D gene: .
CDR3 DNA: TGTGCCAGCAGTTACGGGGGCAATAGCAATCAGCCCCAGCATTTT
CDR3 protein: CASSYGGNSNQPQHF

V gene: TRBV12-5
J gene: TRBJ2-7
D gene: TRBD2
CDR3 DNA: TGTGCTAGTGGTTTGGTACTCAACCCGGGGGGGCTATACGAGCAGTACTTC
CDR3 protein: CASGLVLNPGGLYEQYF

V gene: TRBV9
J gene: TRBJ1-6
D gene: .
CDR3 DNA: TGTGCCAGCAGCGTAGGTCCCAGGGCAGTAGGTAATTCACCCCTCCACTTT
CDR3 protein: CASSVGPRAVGNSPLHF

V gene: TRBV28
J gene: TRBJ1-5
D gene: .
CDR3 DNA: TGTGCCAGCAGTGCCACAGTATCAGGCGCCGGGCCCCAGCATTTT
CDR3 protein: CASSATVSGAGPQHF

V gene: TRBV9
J gene: TRBJ1-4
D gene: .
CDR3 DNA: TGTGCCAGCAGACCTGACGGGGGTAGAGAAAAACTGTTTTTT
CDR3 protein: CASRPDGGREKLFF

V gene: TRBV2
J gene: TRBJ1-3
D gene: TRBD1
CDR3 DNA: TGTGCCAGACAGGGGGCTTCTGGAAACACCATATATTTT
CDR3 protein: CARQGASGNTIYF

V gene: TRBV7-9
J gene: TRBJ2-5
D gene: .
CDR3 DNA: TGTGCCAGCAGCTTAGCACAGGGTGGACGGGAGACCCAGTACTTC
CDR3 protein: CASSLAQGGRETQYF

V gene: TRBV5-1
J gene: TRBJ2-3
D gene: TRBD2
CDR3 DNA: TGCGCCAGCAGCACCGGGGGGGGCTCACTTAGCACAGATACGCAGTATTTT
CDR3 protein: CASSTGGGSLSTDTQYF

V gene: TRBV6-5
J gene: TRBJ2-2
D gene: .
CDR3 DNA: TGTGCCAGCAGACTTCTAGACACCGGGGAGCTGTTTTTT
CDR3 protein: CASRLLDTGELFF

V gene: TRBV18
J gene: TRBJ1-3
D gene: TRBD1
CDR3 DNA: TGTGCCAGCTCTCCCCAGGGGGCGAGAAACACCATATATTTT
CDR3 protein: CASSPQGARNTIYF

V gene: TRBV27
J gene: TRBJ2-2
D gene: TRBD2
CDR3 DNA: TGTGCCAGCAGCACCGGGACTACCATCACCGGGGAGCTGTTTTTT
CDR3 protein: CASSTGTTITGELFF

V gene: TRBV5-1
J gene: TRBJ2-3
D gene: .
CDR3 DNA: TGCGCCAGCAGCTTGGACCCTCCTGGACAACAAAATACGCAGTATTTT
CDR3 protein: CASSLDPPGQQNTQYF

V gene: TRBV5-8
J gene: TRBJ1-1
D gene: .
CDR3 DNA: TGTGCCAGCAGCTTGACAGGCCTACTGAACACTGAAGCTTTCTTT
CDR3 protein: CASSLTGLLNTEAFF

V gene: TRBV27
J gene: TRBJ2-1
D gene: TRBD2
CDR3 DNA: TGTGCCAGCAGTTTAAGTCCTAGCGGGAGTAGGCATGAGCAGTTCTTC
CDR3 protein: CASSLSPSGSRHEQFF

V gene: TRBV9
J gene: TRBJ1-4
D gene: TRBD1
CDR3 DNA: TGTGCCAGCAGCCTCCGGACAGGTCATGAAAAACTGTTTTTT
CDR3 protein: CASSLRTGHEKLFF

V gene: TRBV13
J gene: TRBJ2-7
D gene: TRBD1
CDR3 DNA: TGTGCCAGCAGCTCAGGACAGGGCATCTACGAGCAGTACTTC
CDR3 protein: CASSSGQGIYEQYF

V gene: TRBV19
J gene: TRBJ1-2
D gene: TRBD1
CDR3 DNA: TGTGCCAGTAGAGAAGACAGGGCCAACTATGGCTACACCTTC
CDR3 protein: CASREDRANYGYTF

V gene: TRBV6-6
J gene: TRBJ1-1
D gene: TRBD1
CDR3 DNA: TGTGCCAGCAGTTCCCCGGGACAGGGGGCCACTGAAGCTTTCTTT
CDR3 protein: CASSSPGQGATEAFF

V gene: TRBV9
J gene: TRBJ1-1
D gene: .
CDR3 DNA: TGTGCCAGCAGCGTAGATCAAGGGACACGGTGGGGTGAAGCTTTCTTT
CDR3 protein: CASSVDQGTRWGEAFF

V gene: TRBV7-9
J gene: TRBJ2-1
D gene: TRBD1
CDR3 DNA: TGTGCCAGCAGCTTGGCCAGGGGGCGGGGTGAGCAGTTCTTC
CDR3 protein: CASSLARGRGEQFF